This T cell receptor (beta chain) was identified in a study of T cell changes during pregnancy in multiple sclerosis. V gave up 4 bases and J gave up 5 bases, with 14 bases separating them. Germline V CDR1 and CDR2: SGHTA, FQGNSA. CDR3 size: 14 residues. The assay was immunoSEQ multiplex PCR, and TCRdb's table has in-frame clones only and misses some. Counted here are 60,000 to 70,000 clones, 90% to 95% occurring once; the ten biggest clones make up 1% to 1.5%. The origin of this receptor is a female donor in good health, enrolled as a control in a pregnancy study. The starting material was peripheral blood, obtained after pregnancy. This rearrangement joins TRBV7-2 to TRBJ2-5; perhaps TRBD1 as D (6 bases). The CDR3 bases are TGTGCCAGCAGCTCTTCAGGGGCGCGGGAGACCCAGTACTTC. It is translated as CASSSSGARETQYF.